The next 19 T cell receptor beta chains were all read from a single sample in a study of cytomegalovirus exposure and HLA in healthy donors (dated by TCRdb to about 2017). The method was the immunoSEQ multiplex PCR assay. A mixture of 60 forward primers for TCR Vbeta segments and 13 reverse primers for TCR Jbeta segments was used in the multiplex PCR. The table comes from immuneACCESS by way of TCRdb, which keeps in-frame sequences with V and J called. Part of the clones is missing from these tables; in studies checked, under half for an unresolved V gene and the rest for unknown reasons. Within this sample are about 210,000 clones, with around four fifths of them counted one time only. The top ten clonotypes cover around 1.6% of the sample. Material: PBMCs. All receptors come from a man aged 35 to 55 in good health and CMV-seropositive.

CDR3 residues: CASSFYSYNEQFF. CDR3 in DNA: TGTGCCAGCAGCTTTTACTCCTACAATGAGCAGTTCTTC. The rearrangement joins TRBV7-2 to TRBJ2-1; D is unclear. The germline V and J ends were trimmed by 3 bases and 0 bases, with 3 bases remaining between them. This CDR3 is built from 13 residues. Per germline, CDR1 SGHTA and CDR2 FQGNSA.

The CDR3 protein is CASSLVSGGLYEQYF. CDR3 DNA: TGTGCCAGCAGCTTGGTTTCAGGGGGTTTGTACGAGCAGTACTTC. The chain links TRBV5-6 to TRBJ2-7, with TRBD1 matching 7 bases. CDR1 and CDR2 from the germline V gene are SGHDT and YYEEEE. The CDR3 is 15 residues long. Trimming removed 0 bases from V and 4 bases from J; junction bases left unmatched: 7.

The chain combines TRBV14 with TRBJ2-7; D not resolved. Germline values: CDR1 SGHDN, CDR2 FVKESK. This CDR3 contains 12 residues. Trimming cost V 4 bases and J 4 bases, with 8 bases left between them. CDR3 protein: CASSPGWYEQYF. The CDR3 nucleotides read TGTGCCAGCAGCCCCGGGTGGTACGAGCAGTACTTC.

The chain carries TRBV29-1 and TRBJ1-1; 7 bases match TRBD1. CDR3 length equals 13 residues. Germline V gene data show CDR1 as SQVTM and CDR2 as ANQGSEA. The V segment lost 0 bases and the J segment 4 bases; nucleotides outside the gene matches: 2. Here the CDR3 DNA reads TGCAGCGTTGAAGATTCAGGGGGCACTGAAGCTTTCTTT. Residues: CSVEDSGGTEAFF.

The chain links TRBV5-1 to TRBJ2-1, with TRBD2 matching 8 bases. From germline, CDR1 is SGHRS and CDR2 YFSETQ. The CDR3 totals 15 residues. The J segment lost 2 bases and the V segment lost 2 bases, leaving 3 bases of the junction unmatched. CDR3 nucleotides: TGCGCCAGCAGCTTAGCGGGGGAAACCTACAATGAGCAGTTCTTC. Amino acids: CASSLAGETYNEQFF. Full variable domain (outside the CDR3, taken from reference TRBV5-1 and TRBJ2-1): KAGVTQTPRYLIKTRGQQVTLSCSPISGHRSVSWYQQTPGQGLQFLFEYFSETQRNKGNFPGRFSGRQFSNSRSEMNVSTLELGDSALYLCASSLAGETYNEQFFGPGTRLTVL.

This clone occurred a few times. V usage is TRBV6-5 and J usage is TRBJ1-2, with TRBD1 as a possible D gene (5 bases). Between the trimmed V and J ends, which lost 2 bases and 6 bases, there was a span of 10 bases. Germline V lookup: CDR1 MNHEY, CDR2 SVGAGI. The CDR3 runs to 13 residues. The CDR3 loop is CASSYRQGNGYTF. In DNA form, the CDR3 reads TGTGCCAGCAGTTACAGGCAGGGCAATGGCTACACCTTC.

The V gene is TRBV4-1, the J gene TRBJ2-1; D gene unclear. V lost 2 bases to trimming and J lost 1 base, with 15 bases between them. CDR1 is MGHRA, CDR2 YSYEKL, per germline. The CDR3 extends over 17 amino acids. CDR3 residues: CASSQYLDSRSYNEQFF. CDR3 DNA sequence: TGCGCCAGCAGCCAATATCTAGATTCTAGGTCCTACAATGAGCAGTTCTTC.

This sequence joins TRBV7-2 and TRBJ2-1; a weak D match, TRBD2 (6 bases). CDR1 and CDR2 from the germline V gene are SGHTA and FQGNSA. The CDR3 has 15 amino acids. The ends were cut back, 5 bases at V and 6 bases at J, with 17 bases in the middle. The CDR3 nucleotides are TGTGCCAGCAGCCCTTATGCGTGGCGGGGCAATGAGCAGTTCTTC. The encoded protein is CASSPYAWRGNEQFF.

The CDR3 sequence is CASSHSGSSTYEQYF. Written as DNA, the CDR3 is TGTGCCAGCAGCCATAGCGGGAGTTCCACCTACGAGCAGTACTTC. The rearrangement uses TRBV6-6 and TRBJ2-7; the match to TRBD2 covers 9 bases. The ends lost 6 bases at V and 2 bases at J; junction bases unmatched: 8. The CDR3 sequence is 15 residues long. Germline V gene sequence: CDR1 MNHNY, CDR2 SVGAGI (reference sequence).

This chain uses TRBV5-4 with TRBJ2-5, with TRBD1 as a possible D gene (7 bases). The germline gives CDR1 SGHNT, CDR2 YYREEE (reference sequence). This CDR3 contains 15 residues. V lost 3 bases, J lost 1 base, and 13 bases lay in between. CDR3 bases: TGTGCCAGCAGCTCGCGGGACAGCGTCCAAGAGACCCAGTACTTC. Translation gives CASSSRDSVQETQYF. Combining the CDR3 with reference TRBV5-4 and TRBJ2-5 gives the whole variable domain ETGVTQSPTHLIKTRGQQVTLRCSSQSGHNTVSWYQQALGQGPQFIFQYYREEENGRGNFPPRFSGLQFPNYSSELNVNALELDDSALYLCASSSRDSVQETQYFGPGTRLLVL.

The chain links TRBV9 to TRBJ2-1, with a weak D call TRBD2 (5 bases). The CDR3 has 15 amino acids. V was clipped by 3 bases and J by 4 bases, with 14 bases between them. Germline CDR1 SGDLS, CDR2 YYNGEE. The CDR3 coding sequence is TGTGCCAGCAGCGGAATGAGCGGCGATTACAATGAGCAGTTCTTC. Its protein product is CASSGMSGDYNEQFF.

This clone was picked up a small number of times. This sequence joins TRBV6-1 and TRBJ2-7, with TRBD2 identical over 9 bases. Germline loops: CDR1 MNHNS, CDR2 SASEGT. The CDR3 has 14 amino acids. V dropped 9 bases and J dropped 2; count of bases not matched to a gene: 8. The CDR3 region has the DNA TGTGCCAGTGGAAGGGTAGCGGGAGCCTACGAGCAGTACTTC. Its protein product is CASGRVAGAYEQYF.

This chain uses TRBV6-6 with TRBJ1-2; D call uncertain. The germline V gene encodes CDR1 MNHNY and CDR2 SVGAGI (reference sequence). This CDR3 is built from 12 residues. With 2 bases removed from V and 2 bases from J, the gap between germline ends came to 3 bases. Here the CDR3 DNA reads TGTGCCAGCAGTTACCAAAACTATGGCTACACCTTC. Protein product: CASSYQNYGYTF.

The V call is TRBV4-3, the J call TRBJ1-1, with D perhaps matching TRBD1 (5 bases). Trimming left V 11 bases short and J 1 base short, with 11 bases between. The CDR3 has 12 residues. The germline CDR1 and CDR2 sequences are LGHNA and YSLEER. The CDR3 bases are TGCGCCTCGGGACTGCGGAACACTGAAGCTTTCTTT. This encodes CASGLRNTEAFF.

This chain links TRBV6-1 with TRBJ2-7; possibly TRBD2 for D (6 bases). Germline-derived CDR1 and CDR2 are MNHNS and SASEGT. Trimming pared 4 bases from V and 7 bases from J, leaving 14 bases between. The CDR3 extends over 13 amino acids. The CDR3 DNA is TGTGCCAGCAGTGGGGACTGGTTCGGGGAGCAGTACTTC. Protein sequence: CASSGDWFGEQYF.

This chain links TRBV2 with TRBJ2-3; D possibly corresponds to TRBD2 (5 bases). Trimming cost V 4 bases and J 1 base, with 12 bases left between them. Germline values: CDR1 SNHLY, CDR2 FYNNEI. The CDR3 runs 15 residues. CDR3 in amino acids: CASSAGNVGTDTQYF. The CDR3 region has the DNA TGTGCCAGCAGTGCCGGGAATGTTGGCACAGATACGCAGTATTTT.

The J gene is TRBJ1-2, the V gene TRBV2, with D perhaps matching TRBD1 (6 bases). The CDR3 loop spans 14 amino acids. Germline CDR1 and CDR2: SNHLY and FYNNEI. With 7 bases removed from V and 2 bases from J, the gap between germline ends came to 14 bases. CDR3 residues: CASNTFGTNYGYTF. The CDR3 nucleotides are TGTGCCAGCAATACCTTCGGGACAAACTATGGCTACACCTTC.

The chain carries TRBV7-9 and TRBJ2-3; 11 nucleotides line up with TRBD2. Trimming cost V 6 bases and J 5 bases; bases outside gene matches: 7. The CDR3 consists of 15 residues. Germline values: CDR1 SEHNR, CDR2 FQNEAQ (reference sequence). The CDR3 DNA reads TGTGCCAGCAGAGAAATTAGCGGGGGGGGAGATACGCAGTATTTT. It yields the protein CASREISGGGDTQYF.

On this clone itself: Because the CDR3 is missing its conserved closing phenylalanine or tryptophan, this is likely a read error. The DNA is left out, because the CDR3 cannot be placed on it with certainty; the CDR3 is given as TCRdb lists it. CDR3: CASSLVRCGPE. This chain links TRBV5-1 with TRBJ2-7; the table's D call TRBD2 went unverified against the DNA. The CDR3 comprises 11 residues, both ends counted. Per germline, CDR1 SGHRS and CDR2 YFSETQ.